A single sample gave rise to the 14 T cell receptor beta chains below, sequenced in a study of read filtering for tumor transcriptome and immune sequencing. This library used roughly 400 ng RNA and molecular barcoded adaptors spanning alpha/delta and beta/gamma chains. TCRdb re-called the reads through MiXCR, storing one row per CDR3 protein. The data show roughly 130,000 distinct CDR3 sequences, around 13% seen once. Source material: a population of CD138-negative cells sorted from bone marrow. The receptor source for this set is a donor aged 40 or older with multiple myeloma.

This clonotype has a count of ten or more. The chain is built from TRBV3-1 and TRBJ2-2; TRBD2 aligns across 9 bases. Trimming removed 4 bases from V and 13 bases from J; junction bases left unmatched: 16. This CDR3 region has 16 residues. Per germline, CDR1 LGHDT and CDR2 YNNKEL (reference sequence). The CDR3 DNA reads as TGTGCCAGCAGCCCCCACGAACCTAGCGGGATAGACCCGCTGTTTTTT. Its translation: CASSPHEPSGIDPLFF.

About this clonotype: A far larger clone is only one base removed, so a read error is likely. This sequence joins TRBV28 and TRBJ2-7, with 10 bases matching TRBD1. The end of the DNA fits TRBJ2-5 better, so the J call may be wrong. The CDR3 is 16 residues long. Germline V gene data show CDR1 as MDHEN and CDR2 as SYDVKM. As DNA, the CDR3 is TGTGCCAGCAGGACAAGACAGGGGGCTTTTCAAGGGACCCAGTACTTC. Translating it yields CASRTRQGAFQGTQYF.

Comments on this clonotype: This sequence may be a read error, since a much larger clone differs from it by one base. The V call is TRBV5-1, the J call TRBJ2-3, with no clear D. The germline V gene has CDR1 SGHRS and CDR2 YFSETQ. This CDR3 comprises 13 residues. The CDR3 nucleotides are TGCGCCGGCAGCTCACGACACGCAGATACGCAGTATTTT. Residues: CAGSSRHADTQYF.

This clonotype appeared once. This may come from a read error, since a much larger clone is one base off. V is TRBV19 and J is TRBJ1-5; D perhaps matches TRBD1 (5 bases). The CDR3 length is 15 residues. Germline assignment: CDR1 LNHDA and CDR2 SQIVND (reference sequence). The CDR3 sequence: CANSMGVRDNQPQHF. CDR3 coding DNA: TGTGCCAATAGTATGGGGGTCCGCGACAATCAGCCCCAGCATTTT.

Points on this clonotype: A much larger clone differs from this one at a single base, so this may be a read error. The chain employs TRBV6-1 and TRBJ1-5, with 7 nucleotides matching TRBD1. The CDR3 totals 16 residues. J was trimmed by 0 bases and V by 8 bases; bases with no gene match: 10. In germline, CDR1 is MNHNS, CDR2 SASEGT. CDR3 sequence reads: CASCRQGSYSNQPQHF. The CDR3 DNA follows: TGTGCCAGCTGCCGACAGGGCTCCTATAGCAATCAGCCCCAGCATTTT.

This clonotype was counted at least ten times. The CDR3 loop is CSVDTDGANVLTF. In DNA, the CDR3 is TGCAGCGTTGATACCGATGGGGCCAACGTCCTGACTTTC. This rearrangement joins TRBV29-1 to TRBJ2-6; D is unclear. This CDR3 spans 13 amino acids. Trimming took off 3 bases at V and 3 bases at J, with 6 bases between the two ends. Germline CDR1 and CDR2: SQVTM and ANQGSEA.

In its sample, this clonotype was seen a few times. The CDR3 nucleotides read TGTGCCTGGAAACCCGGTAAAGAGACCCAGTACTTC. It codes for CAWKPGKETQYF. This sequence joins TRBV30 and TRBJ2-5; D is ambiguous. V dropped 4 bases and J dropped 3 bases, with 9 bases sitting between them. CDR1 GTSNPN and CDR2 SVGIG come from the germline V gene (reference sequence). The CDR3 covers 12 residues.

This clonotype was recorded at least ten times. The CDR3 spells CASSQQGTGGDGYTF. The CDR3 nucleotides read TGTGCCAGTAGTCAACAGGGGACAGGGGGAGATGGCTACACCTTC. The genes are TRBV19 and TRBJ1-2; 11 bases line up with TRBD1. Trimming took 5 bases from V and 6 from J; bases not matched to a gene: 8. The germline V gene has CDR1 LNHDA and CDR2 SQIVND (reference sequence). The CDR3 is 15 residues long.

The gene calls are TRBV6-1 and TRBJ2-5, with 12 bases identical to TRBD1. J lost 4 bases, V lost 6 bases, and 6 bases had no gene match. Germline V lookup: CDR1 MNHNS, CDR2 SASEGT. The CDR3 sequence is 15 residues long. CDR3 in amino acids: CASRGGTGGRETQYF. CDR3 sequence (DNA): TGTGCCAGCAGGGGGGGGACAGGGGGCAGAGAGACCCAGTACTTC.

With respect to this clonotype: A much larger clonotype is one base distant, so this may be a read error. The chain employs TRBV6-2 or TRBV6-3 and TRBJ1-1; no firm D call. V gave up 5 bases and J gave up 7 bases, with 11 bases separating them. From germline, CDR1 is MNHEY and CDR2 SVGEGT. This CDR3 has 12 amino acids. The CDR3 reads CASSGQSGEAFF. In nucleotides, the CDR3 is TGTGCCAGCAGTGGCCAGAGCGGTGAAGCTTTCTTT.

This clonotype occurred once. The missing conserved phenylalanine or tryptophan at the end of this CDR3 makes a read error likely. The rearrangement uses TRBV11-2 and TRBJ2-2; a possible D gene is TRBD1 (6 bases). The V end was cut by 6 bases, the J end by 7 bases, with 15 bases between. In germline, CDR1 is SGHAT, CDR2 FQNNGV. The CDR3 length is 14 residues. CDR3 coding DNA: TGTGCCAGCAGACCCCAGGGGCAAGGCGGGGAGCTGTTTTCT. Residues: CASRPQGQGGELFS.

Many counts were recorded for this clonotype. The rearrangement uses TRBV28 and TRBJ1-1; 9 bases map to TRBD1. The ends lost 6 bases at V and 6 bases at J; junction bases unmatched: 17. The CDR3 consists of 17 residues. Germline CDR1 reads MDHEN; CDR2 reads SYDVKM. The CDR3 loop reads CASSLGPTGGLAPEAFF. The CDR3 DNA reads TGTGCCAGCAGCCTGGGGCCAACAGGGGGCCTCGCCCCTGAAGCTTTCTTT.

This clonotype has just a few counts. The chain has TRBV18 and TRBJ1-1, with a possible D match to TRBD1 (5 bases). Germline loops: CDR1 KGHSH, CDR2 LQKENI. V was trimmed by 0 bases and J by 3 bases, leaving 8 bases between them. The CDR3 spans 14 residues. The CDR3 DNA reads TGTGCCAGCTCACCACCGGGGGGACACACTGAAGCTTTCTTT. Amino acids: CASSPPGGHTEAFF.

The V call is TRBV7-9, the J call TRBJ1-5; unclear D gene. V was cut by 2 bases and J by 5 bases, with 7 bases left in between. CDR3 length equals 13 residues. Germline CDR1 and CDR2: SEHNR and FQNEAQ (reference sequence). This CDR3 is CASSLLPDQPQHF. CDR3 sequence (DNA): TGTGCCAGCAGCTTACTTCCCGATCAGCCCCAGCATTTT.